The following is a T cell receptor beta chain sequence with its context. Deletions cut 5 bases from V and 4 bases from J, with 11 bases between. This CDR3 region has 13 residues. The germline gives CDR1 SGHTA, CDR2 FQGTGA. These data are taken from a study of T cells after yellow fever vaccination. TCRdb passed the 5' RACE reads through MiXCR, listing each CDR3 protein once. The sample consists of approximately 550,000 distinct CDR3 sequences, 15% to 20% of them appearing once. The chain uses TRBV7-3 and TRBJ1-1, with a tentative D call TRBD1 (5 bases). This sample comprised PBMCs, obtained 15 days after the yellow fever booster vaccination. The receptor was isolated from a man aged 30 to 45 who received the YFV17D yellow fever vaccine. Here the CDR3 reads CASSPTGATEAFF. In DNA form, the CDR3 reads TGTGCCAGCAGCCCAACAGGTGCCACTGAAGCTTTCTTT.